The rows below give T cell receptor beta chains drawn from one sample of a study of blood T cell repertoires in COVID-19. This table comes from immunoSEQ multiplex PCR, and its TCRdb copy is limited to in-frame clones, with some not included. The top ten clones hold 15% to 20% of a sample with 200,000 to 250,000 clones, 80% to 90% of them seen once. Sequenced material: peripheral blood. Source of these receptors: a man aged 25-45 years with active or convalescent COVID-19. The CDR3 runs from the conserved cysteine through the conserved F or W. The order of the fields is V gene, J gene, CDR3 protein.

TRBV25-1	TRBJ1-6	CASTRGSSPLHF
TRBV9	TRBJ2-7	CASSVATGGEQYF
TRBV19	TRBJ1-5	CASTRTGVRGGQPQHF
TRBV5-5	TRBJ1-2	CASSLGSRGGYGYTF
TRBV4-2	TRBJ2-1	CASSQVLTSGNEQFF
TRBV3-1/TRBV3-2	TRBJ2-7	CASSPGLAAREQYF
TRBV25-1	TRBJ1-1	CASSRQGDRTEAFF
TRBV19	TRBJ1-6	CASRQGADNSPLHF
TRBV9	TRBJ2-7	CASSPRDSRYEQYF
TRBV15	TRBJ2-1	CATSTQGQRSYNEQFF
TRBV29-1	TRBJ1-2	CSVGGINYGYTF